This entry concerns a single T cell receptor (beta chain). V lost 5 bases and J lost 9, with 20 bases in between. CDR3 length: 15 residues. Germline V gene sequence: CDR1 LNHDA, CDR2 SQIVND (reference sequence). This entry belongs to a study of blood T cell repertoires in COVID-19. Whole-study context: Collection of acute and convalescent COVID-19 samples took place in the United States, Italy and Spain. T cells, B-cell-depleted T cells, or PBMCs provided the cDNA or gDNA that served as material.

In the authors' methods: Amplifying reference gene primers gave estimates of nucleated cell counts. Generated by immunoSEQ multiplex PCR, the TCRdb table keeps only in-frame clones and is missing some. D and trimming come from the DNA, and the V and J calls and clone size come from that table. The repertoire holds roughly 53,000 clones, with around 76% as singletons. V is TRBV19 and J is TRBJ2-1, with D tentatively TRBD2 (6 bases). What was sequenced was peripheral blood. The sequence was obtained from a man aged 45 to 65 with active or convalescent COVID-19. For the CDR3, the DNA is TGTGCCAGTAGTGAACAACTAGCTTCGCACGGTGAGCAGTTCTTC. This gives the protein CASSEQLASHGEQFF.